The subject of this entry is one T cell receptor beta chain. Its antigen is unknown. The sample comes from a study of type 1 regulatory T cells. Background on the study: An in vitro protocol generated T-allo10, a Tr1-enriched, alloantigen-specific CD4 T cell product.

TCRdb called the reads again in MiXCR, with one record for every CDR3 protein. The repertoire holds about 23,000 distinct CDR3 sequences, with roughly half as singletons. The sequence was collected from a human donor in good health. Sequenced input: cultured T cells, either the whole culture or a sorted T cell fraction (not recorded which).

This chain's CDR3 is CASQIQGPIGNQPQHF. CDR3 sequence (DNA): TGTGCCAGCCAAATACAGGGCCCGATAGGCAATCAGCCCCAGCATTTT. The V gene is TRBV2, the J gene TRBJ1-5; D is perhaps TRBD1 (6 bases). Germline V gene sequence: CDR1 SNHLY, CDR2 FYNNEI. The length of the CDR3 is 16 residues. V was cut by 8 bases and J by 2 bases, with 19 bases left in between.